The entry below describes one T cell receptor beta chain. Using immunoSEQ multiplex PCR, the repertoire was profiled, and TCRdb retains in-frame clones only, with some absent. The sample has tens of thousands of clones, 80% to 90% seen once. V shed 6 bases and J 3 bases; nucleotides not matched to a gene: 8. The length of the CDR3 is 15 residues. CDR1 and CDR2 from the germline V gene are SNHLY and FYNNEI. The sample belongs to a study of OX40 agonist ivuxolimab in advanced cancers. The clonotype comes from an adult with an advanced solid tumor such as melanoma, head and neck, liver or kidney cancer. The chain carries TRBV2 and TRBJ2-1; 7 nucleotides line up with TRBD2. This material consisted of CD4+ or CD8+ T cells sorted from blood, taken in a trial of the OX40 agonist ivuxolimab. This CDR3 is CASRMSGVRYNEQFF. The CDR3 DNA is TGTGCCAGCAGAATGAGCGGGGTCCGCTACAATGAGCAGTTCTTC.